The source of this T cell receptor beta chain is a study of immune evolution from preneoplasia to lung adenocarcinoma. Study conclusions and caveats: T cell clonality was higher in KRAS-mutant than EGFR-mutant or wild-type nodules. Top clone frequencies peaked in normal lung, apparently declining through invasive adenocarcinoma.

This clone occurred a few times. Its antigen is unidentified. Trimming took 4 bases from V and 1 from J, leaving 11 bases between them. CDR1 SGHNT and CDR2 YYREEE come from the germline V gene (reference sequence). The CDR3 has 14 amino acids. The assay was immunoSEQ multiplex PCR, and TCRdb's table has in-frame clones only and misses some. The sample includes approximately 26,000 clones, roughly 70% seen only once; the top ten take under 7%. The sample was FFPE invasive lung adenocarcinoma tissue. The chain employs TRBV5-4 and TRBJ1-2; unclear D gene. The receptor was isolated from a person in their sixties or seventies with invasive lung adenocarcinoma. Some clones in this sample may be carry-over from other donors' samples. The CDR3 DNA reads TGTGCCAGCAGCGCTACCCGGGGTAACTATGGCTACACCTTC. Protein: CASSATRGNYGYTF.